The 8 T cell receptor beta chains reported below all come from one sample, sequenced in a study of CD8+CD57+ T cells in acquired aplastic anemia. Profiles of TCR beta VDJ and CDR3 were generated from a genomic DNA template. TCRdb passed the reads through MiXCR, listing each CDR3 protein once. The sample contains hundreds of thousands of distinct CDR3 sequences, roughly 68% of which appear only once. Source material: sorted CD4+, CD8+, or CD8+CD57+ T cells (not recorded which) from PBMCs. The origin of the receptors is a human donor in good health, serving as a control.

The CDR3 region is CASTRTLNTEAFF. In DNA form, the CDR3 reads TGTGCCAGCACAAGGACGTTGAACACTGAAGCTTTCTTT. The chain links TRBV6-5 to TRBJ1-1; D gene ambiguous. Per the germline V gene, CDR1 is MNHEY and CDR2 is SVGAGI. CDR3 length: 13 amino acids. The V gene lost 7 bases and the J gene lost 0 bases, with 9 bases spanning the gap.

The chain joins TRBV11-1 to TRBJ2-5; maybe TRBD2 (6 bases). The CDR3 sequence is 14 residues long. With 9 bases removed from V and 5 bases from J, the gap between germline ends came to 19 bases. Germline assignment: CDR1 SGHAT and CDR2 FQDESV (reference sequence). CDR3 amino acids: CARGPSRGLETQYF. CDR3 DNA sequence: TGTGCCAGGGGTCCCTCGCGGGGTTTGGAGACCCAGTACTTC.

In its sample, this clonotype was seen many times. The chain couples TRBV20-1 to TRBJ2-7, with TRBD1 as a possible D gene (5 bases). The length of the CDR3 is 16 residues. The germline gives CDR1 DFQATT, CDR2 SNEGSKA (reference sequence). Trimming left V 0 bases short and J 4 bases short, with 19 bases between. The CDR3 nucleotides read TGCAGTGCTAGAGAGCTTGCGGCAGGGAATAGTTACGAGCAGTACTTC. Translation gives CSARELAAGNSYEQYF.

The chain is built from TRBV5-6 and TRBJ1-6, with D tentatively TRBD1 (6 bases). CDR1 SGHDT and CDR2 YYEEEE come from the germline V gene. The CDR3 has 15 residues. The V and J ends lost 3 bases and 7 bases respectively, with 14 bases between them. The CDR3 nucleotides read TGTGCCAGCAGCTATACAGGGACATGGAATTCACCCCTCCACTTT. Translating gives CASSYTGTWNSPLHF.

The chain carries TRBV7-2 and TRBJ2-4, with 10 bases fitting TRBD2. Losses at the gene ends were 1 base for V and 0 bases for J; bases not matched to a gene: 6. This CDR3 comprises 18 residues. Germline CDR1 SGHTA, CDR2 FQGNSA. CDR3 protein: CASSLDAGLALAKNIQYF. DNA of the CDR3: TGTGCCAGCAGCTTAGACGCGGGACTAGCGCTAGCCAAAAACATTCAGTACTTC.

This clonotype has at least ten counts. This chain uses TRBV5-5 with TRBJ2-3; D possibly corresponds to TRBD1 (8 bases). Between the trimmed V and J ends, which lost 4 bases and 3 bases, there was a span of 15 bases. Germline-derived CDR1 and CDR2 are SGHKS and YYEKEE (reference sequence). The CDR3 has 15 residues. The CDR3 here is CASSKYRGGTDTQYF. CDR3 nucleotides: TGTGCCAGCAGCAAATACAGGGGGGGGACAGATACGCAGTATTTT.

CDR3 bases: TGTGCCAGCAGCGTAGACGGGCAGATTAATGAAAAACTGTTTTTT. Translation: CASSVDGQINEKLFF. V is TRBV9 and J is TRBJ1-4; D remains ambiguous. The CDR3 has 15 residues. Germline V gene sequence: CDR1 SGDLS, CDR2 YYNGEE. Trimming shortened V by 0 bases and J by 4 bases, and 10 bases separated the two germline ends.

A note on this clonotype: Without the conserved terminal phenylalanine or tryptophan, this CDR3 likely stems from a read error. The DNA is omitted, as the CDR3 cannot be located on it reliably, and the CDR3 follows TCRdb's listing. The chain uses TRBV24-1 and TRBJ2-7; the table's TRBD1 call for D was not verified on the DNA. The CDR3 adds up to 13 amino acids, both ends counted. The germline V gene has CDR1 KGHDR and CDR2 SFDVKD. The CDR3 loop reads CATSAGGSAERYS.